Following are 18 T cell receptor beta chains from one sample sequenced in a study of OX40 agonist ivuxolimab in advanced cancers. The data were produced by immunoSEQ multiplex PCR, yet TCRdb's version contains in-frame clones alone and is incomplete. Here the sample spans roughly 72,000 clones, 89% being singletons. Material: CD4+ or CD8+ T cells sorted from blood, obtained in a trial of the OX40 agonist ivuxolimab. These receptor sequences come from an adult with an advanced solid tumor such as melanoma, head and neck, liver or kidney cancer.

This chain connects TRBV27 to TRBJ2-7; D may be TRBD1 or TRBD2 (5 bases each). V was cut by 2 bases and J by 0 bases, with 14 bases left in between. This CDR3 has 16 amino acids. The V gene's germline CDR1 is MNHEY and CDR2 SMNVEV (reference sequence). CDR3 in amino acids: CASSLRGTRSSYEQYF. In DNA form, the CDR3 reads TGTGCCAGCAGTTTAAGAGGGACGAGGAGCTCCTACGAGCAGTACTTC.

The V call is TRBV7-9, the J call TRBJ2-3; 10 bases match TRBD2. Trimming cost V 2 bases and J 1 base; bases outside gene matches: 0. The CDR3 has 15 amino acids. The germline CDR1 and CDR2 sequences are SEHNR and FQNEAQ (reference sequence). The CDR3 DNA is TGTGCCAGCAGCTTACTAGCGGGGGGCACAGATACGCAGTATTTT. It codes for CASSLLAGGTDTQYF.

V usage is TRBV11-3 and J usage is TRBJ2-1; 12 bases line up with TRBD2. The CDR3 length is 17 residues. CDR1 and CDR2 (germline): SGHNT, YENEEA. After removal of 2 bases from V and 8 bases from J, the junction contained 10 bases not matched to a gene. CDR3 amino acids: CASSLRGLAGGPDEQFF. CDR3 DNA: TGTGCCAGCAGCTTACGTGGGCTAGCGGGAGGGCCGGATGAGCAGTTCTTC.

This clone appeared once. CDR3 region: CASSPPGERVYEQYF. In DNA form, the CDR3 reads TGTGCCAGCTCACCACCGGGGGAGAGGGTCTACGAGCAGTACTTC. The chain couples TRBV18 to TRBJ2-7, with D perhaps given as TRBD1 or TRBD2 (5 bases each). The CDR3 length is 15 residues. V lost 0 bases, J lost 3 bases, and 12 bases lay in between. CDR1 KGHSH and CDR2 LQKENI come from the germline V gene.

The rearrangement uses TRBV7-9 and TRBJ2-3; D is uncertain. The germline V gene has CDR1 SEHNR and CDR2 FQNEAQ (reference sequence). The V and J ends lost 7 bases and 3 bases respectively, with 17 bases between them. The CDR3 runs 15 residues. CDR3 in amino acids: CASTQPRVGTDTQYF. The CDR3 DNA reads as TGTGCCAGCACCCAGCCCCGGGTTGGTACAGATACGCAGTATTTT.

The V call is TRBV29-1, the J call TRBJ2-3, with a possible D match to TRBD2 (6 bases). Germline lookup yields CDR1 SQVTM and CDR2 ANQGSEA. V lost 2 bases, J lost 0 bases, and 12 bases lay in between. This CDR3 has 15 residues. The CDR3 DNA is TGCAGCGTTGAATGGGACTTCTATAGCACAGATACGCAGTATTTT. Translation gives CSVEWDFYSTDTQYF.

The J gene is TRBJ1-1, the V gene TRBV6-5; maybe TRBD1 (6 bases). The CDR3 loop spans 12 amino acids. Germline V gene data show CDR1 as MNHEY and CDR2 as SVGAGI. V gave up 5 bases and J gave up 3 bases, with 7 bases separating them. The CDR3 DNA reads TGTGCCAGCAGTCGGACAGACACTGAAGCTTTCTTT. The encoded protein is CASSRTDTEAFF.

The V call is TRBV4-2, the J call TRBJ2-7, with TRBD2 matching 10 bases. This CDR3 spans 15 amino acids. The germline CDR1 and CDR2 sequences are LGHNA and YNFKEQ. V shed 5 bases and J 0 bases; nucleotides not matched to a gene: 4. The CDR3 protein is CASSTTSGPSYEQYF. CDR3 sequence (DNA): TGTGCCAGCAGCACGACTAGCGGGCCCTCCTACGAGCAGTACTTC.

V gene TRBV11-3 combines with J gene TRBJ2-2; 14 bases line up with TRBD2. The V gene end was trimmed by 5 bases and the J gene end by 8 bases; junction bases not matched to a gene: 10. CDR3 length: 17 amino acids. Germline CDR1 SGHNT, CDR2 YENEEA. The DNA of the CDR3 is TGTGCCAGCAGCCCGTCGGGACTAGCGGGAGATACGGGGGAGCTGTTTTTT. This encodes CASSPSGLAGDTGELFF.

J is TRBJ2-4 and V is TRBV28; D gene unclear. The V end lost 2 bases, the J end lost 1 base, and 9 bases lay between the germline ends. CDR3 length: 15 amino acids. Germline CDR1 reads MDHEN; CDR2 reads SYDVKM. The CDR3 sequence: CASSLTNAAKNIQYF. The CDR3 DNA sequence: TGTGCCAGCAGTTTAACTAATGCGGCCAAAAACATTCAGTACTTC.

The chain is built from TRBV5-1 and TRBJ2-5; TRBD1 might be the D (5 bases). The CDR3 sequence is 13 residues long. From germline, CDR1 is SGHRS and CDR2 YFSETQ. The V end was cut by 2 bases, the J end by 0 bases, with 5 bases between. The CDR3 spells CASSFRDQETQYF. The DNA of the CDR3 is TGCGCCAGCAGCTTCAGGGACCAAGAGACCCAGTACTTC. The whole variable domain, filled in from reference TRBV5-1 and TRBJ2-5, reads KAGVTQTPRYLIKTRGQQVTLSCSPISGHRSVSWYQQTPGQGLQFLFEYFSETQRNKGNFPGRFSGRQFSNSRSEMNVSTLELGDSALYLCASSFRDQETQYFGPGTRLLVL.

As concerns this clone: A junction boundary mismatches the germline segment, possibly from a read error. The CDR3 region is CSVDGGRLGEF. In nucleotides, the CDR3 is TGCAGCGTTGACGGGGGCCGCCTGGGTGAATTT. V and J are TRBV29-1 and TRBJ1-1, with TRBD1 as a possible D gene (6 bases). Germline V gene lookup returns CDR1 SQVTM and CDR2 ANQGSEA. This CDR3 region has 11 residues.

The chain joins TRBV2 to TRBJ1-1; 7 bases are a match to TRBD1. The germline V gene has CDR1 SNHLY and CDR2 FYNNEI. The CDR3 runs to 14 residues. Germline trimming cut 5 bases from V and 1 base from J; bases unmatched to any gene: 4. CDR3 in amino acids: CASSRQGGNTEAFF. CDR3 nucleotide sequence: TGTGCCAGCAGTCGTCAGGGGGGGAACACTGAAGCTTTCTTT.

The rearrangement joins TRBV28 to TRBJ2-5, with TRBD1 identical over 8 bases. Germline V gene sequence: CDR1 MDHEN, CDR2 SYDVKM. The length of the CDR3 is 14 residues. Unmatched junction bases numbered 7, after V lost 6 bases and J lost 4 bases. The CDR3 region has the DNA TGTGCCAGCAGCCGGACAGGGTTGGCAGAGACCCAGTACTTC. It translates to CASSRTGLAETQYF.

V and J are TRBV7-9 and TRBJ1-2; a weak D match, TRBD1 (6 bases). This CDR3 comprises 14 residues. V dropped 6 bases and J dropped 5 bases, with 16 bases sitting between them. Germline lookup yields CDR1 SEHNR and CDR2 FQNEAQ (reference sequence). CDR3 DNA sequence: TGTGCCAGCAGGGCGTCGGGGGCAGATTATGGCTACACCTTC. Amino acids: CASRASGADYGYTF.

The chain combines TRBV10-2 with TRBJ1-1; weak D call: TRBD1 (5 bases). Germline CDR1 reads WSHSY; CDR2 reads SAAADI. CDR3 size: 13 residues. V was shortened by 6 bases and J by 6 bases, with 14 bases between the two germline ends. CDR3 bases: TGCGCCAGCAGCGGCGGGGACGGCGCTGAAGCTTTCTTT. It codes for CASSGGDGAEAFF.

This clone appeared a few times. This chain links TRBV4-1 with TRBJ1-2; D is uncertain. Germline V lookup: CDR1 MGHRA, CDR2 YSYEKL. This CDR3 has 13 amino acids. Trimming stripped 5 bases from V and 5 bases from J, with 12 bases between. As DNA, the CDR3 is TGCGCCAGCAGCAAGATGGCGGGGTATGGCTACACCTTC. It translates to CASSKMAGYGYTF.

The V call is TRBV27, the J call TRBJ2-7; TRBD2 matches at 8 bases. V shed 0 bases and J 4 bases; nucleotides not matched to a gene: 8. The germline V gene has CDR1 MNHEY and CDR2 SMNVEV (reference sequence). CDR3 size: 16 residues. The CDR3 region has the DNA TGTGCCAGCAGTTTATCGGGAGTAGCGGGGCTATACGAGCAGTACTTC. The encoded protein is CASSLSGVAGLYEQYF.